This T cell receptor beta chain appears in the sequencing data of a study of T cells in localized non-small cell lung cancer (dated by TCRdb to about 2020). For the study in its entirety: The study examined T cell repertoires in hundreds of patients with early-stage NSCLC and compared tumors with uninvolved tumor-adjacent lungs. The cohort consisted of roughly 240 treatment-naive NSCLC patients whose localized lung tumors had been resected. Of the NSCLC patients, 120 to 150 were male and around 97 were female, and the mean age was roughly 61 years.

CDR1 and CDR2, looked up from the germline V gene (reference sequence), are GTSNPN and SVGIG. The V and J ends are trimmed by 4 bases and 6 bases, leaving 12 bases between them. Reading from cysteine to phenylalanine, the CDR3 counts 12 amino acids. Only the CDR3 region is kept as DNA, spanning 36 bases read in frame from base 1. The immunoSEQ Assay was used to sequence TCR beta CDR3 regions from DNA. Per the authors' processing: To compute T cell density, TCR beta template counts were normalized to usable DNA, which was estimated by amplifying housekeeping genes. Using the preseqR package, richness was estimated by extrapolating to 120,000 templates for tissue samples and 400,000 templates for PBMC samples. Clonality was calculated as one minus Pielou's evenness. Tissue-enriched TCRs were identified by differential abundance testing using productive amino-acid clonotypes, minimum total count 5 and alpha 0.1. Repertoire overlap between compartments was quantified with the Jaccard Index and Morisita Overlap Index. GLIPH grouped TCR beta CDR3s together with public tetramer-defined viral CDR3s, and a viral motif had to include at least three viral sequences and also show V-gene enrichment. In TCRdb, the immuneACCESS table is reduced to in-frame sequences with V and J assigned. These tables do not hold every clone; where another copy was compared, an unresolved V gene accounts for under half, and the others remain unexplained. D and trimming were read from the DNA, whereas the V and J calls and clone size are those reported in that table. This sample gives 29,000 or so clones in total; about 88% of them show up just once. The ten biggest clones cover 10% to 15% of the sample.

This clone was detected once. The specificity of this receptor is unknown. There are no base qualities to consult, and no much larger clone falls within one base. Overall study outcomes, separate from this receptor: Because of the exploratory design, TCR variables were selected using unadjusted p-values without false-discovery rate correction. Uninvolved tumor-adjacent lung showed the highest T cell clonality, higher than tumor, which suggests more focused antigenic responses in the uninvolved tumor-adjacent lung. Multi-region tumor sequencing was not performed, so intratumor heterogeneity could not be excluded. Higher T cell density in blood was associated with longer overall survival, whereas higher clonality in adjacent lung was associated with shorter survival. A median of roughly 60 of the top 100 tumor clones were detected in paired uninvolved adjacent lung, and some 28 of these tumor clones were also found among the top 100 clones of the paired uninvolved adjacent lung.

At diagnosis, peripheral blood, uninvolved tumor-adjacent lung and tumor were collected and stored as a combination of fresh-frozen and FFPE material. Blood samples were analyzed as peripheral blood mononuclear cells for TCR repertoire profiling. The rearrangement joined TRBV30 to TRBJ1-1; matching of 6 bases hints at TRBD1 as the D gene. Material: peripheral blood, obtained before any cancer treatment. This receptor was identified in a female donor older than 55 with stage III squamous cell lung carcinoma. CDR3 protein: CAWNPWGPEAFF. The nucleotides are TGTGCCTGGAACCCGTGGGGGCCTGAAGCTTTCTTT.